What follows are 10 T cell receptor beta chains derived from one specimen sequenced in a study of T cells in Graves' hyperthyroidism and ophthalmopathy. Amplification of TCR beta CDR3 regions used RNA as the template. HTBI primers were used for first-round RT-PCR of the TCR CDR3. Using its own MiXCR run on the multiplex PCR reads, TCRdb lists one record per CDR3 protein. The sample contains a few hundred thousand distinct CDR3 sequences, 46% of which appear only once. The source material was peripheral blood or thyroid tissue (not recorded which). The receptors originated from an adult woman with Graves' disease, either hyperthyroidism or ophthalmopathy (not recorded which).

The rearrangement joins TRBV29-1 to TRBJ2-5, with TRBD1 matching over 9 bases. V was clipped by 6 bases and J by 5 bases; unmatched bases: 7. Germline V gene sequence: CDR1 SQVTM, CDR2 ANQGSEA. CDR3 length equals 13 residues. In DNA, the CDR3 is TGCAGCGTAGGACAGGGGATGATGGAGACCCAGTACTTC. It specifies CSVGQGMMETQYF.

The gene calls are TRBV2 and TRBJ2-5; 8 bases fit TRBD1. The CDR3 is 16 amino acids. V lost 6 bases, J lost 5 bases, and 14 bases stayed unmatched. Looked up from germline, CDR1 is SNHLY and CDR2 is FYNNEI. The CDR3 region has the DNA TGTGCCAGCAGCCCCGGGGCAGGGGGCCGGTCGGAGACCCAGTACTTC. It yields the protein CASSPGAGGRSETQYF.

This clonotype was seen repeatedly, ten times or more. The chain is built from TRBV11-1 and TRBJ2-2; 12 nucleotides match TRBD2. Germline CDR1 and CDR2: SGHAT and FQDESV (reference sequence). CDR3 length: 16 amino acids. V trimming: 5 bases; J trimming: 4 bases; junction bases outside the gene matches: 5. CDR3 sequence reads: CASSRLAGETTGELFF. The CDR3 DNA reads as TGTGCCAGCAGCCGACTAGCGGGAGAAACCACCGGGGAGCTGTTTTTT.

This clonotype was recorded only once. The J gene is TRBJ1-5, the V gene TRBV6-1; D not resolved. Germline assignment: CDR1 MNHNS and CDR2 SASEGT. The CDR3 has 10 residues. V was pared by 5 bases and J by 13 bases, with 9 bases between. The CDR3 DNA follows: TGTGCCAGCAGTCAGACTCGTCAGCATTTT. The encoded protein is CASSQTRQHF.

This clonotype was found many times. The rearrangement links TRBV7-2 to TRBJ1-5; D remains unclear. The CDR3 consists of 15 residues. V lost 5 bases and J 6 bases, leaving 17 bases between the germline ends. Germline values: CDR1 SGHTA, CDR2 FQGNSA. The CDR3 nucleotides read TGTGCCAGCAGCCCCTCATCCTGGGTCGGTCAGCCCCAGCATTTT. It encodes CASSPSSWVGQPQHF.

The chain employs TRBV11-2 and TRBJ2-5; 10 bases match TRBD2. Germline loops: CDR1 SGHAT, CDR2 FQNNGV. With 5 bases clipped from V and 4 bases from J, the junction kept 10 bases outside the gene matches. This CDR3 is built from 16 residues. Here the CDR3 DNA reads TGTGCCAGCAGCCGAACCCTGGCTAGCGGGGGAGAGACCCAGTACTTC. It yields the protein CASSRTLASGGETQYF.

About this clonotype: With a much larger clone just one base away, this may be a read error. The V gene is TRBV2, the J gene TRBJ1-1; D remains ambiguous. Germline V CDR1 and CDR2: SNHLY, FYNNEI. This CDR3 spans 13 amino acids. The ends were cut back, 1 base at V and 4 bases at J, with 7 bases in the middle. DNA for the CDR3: TGTGCCAGCAGTGAAGGGAGGCCCACTGAAGCTTTCTTT. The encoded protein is CASSEGRPTEAFF.

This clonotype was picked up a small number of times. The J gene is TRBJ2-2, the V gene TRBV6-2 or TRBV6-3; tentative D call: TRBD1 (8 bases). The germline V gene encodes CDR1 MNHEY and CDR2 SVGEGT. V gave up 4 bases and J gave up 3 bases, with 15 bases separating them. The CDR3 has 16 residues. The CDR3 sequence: CASSSGGGRDTGELFF. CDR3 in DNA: TGTGCCAGCAGTTCAGGGGGCGGGAGAGACACCGGGGAGCTGTTTTTT.

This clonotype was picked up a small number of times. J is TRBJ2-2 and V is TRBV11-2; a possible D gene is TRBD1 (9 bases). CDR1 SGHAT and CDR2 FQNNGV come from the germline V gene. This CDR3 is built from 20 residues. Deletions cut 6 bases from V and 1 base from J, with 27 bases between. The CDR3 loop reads CASSRRDRDAAGVNTGELFF. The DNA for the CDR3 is TGTGCCAGCAGTCGCCGGGACAGGGATGCAGCGGGAGTGAACACCGGGGAGCTGTTTTTT.

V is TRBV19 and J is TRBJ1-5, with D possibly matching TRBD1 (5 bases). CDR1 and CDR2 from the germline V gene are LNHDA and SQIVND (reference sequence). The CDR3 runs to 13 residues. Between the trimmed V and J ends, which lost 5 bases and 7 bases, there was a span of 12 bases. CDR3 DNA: TGTGCCAGTAGTGAGGGGATGGGGCAGCCCCAGCATTTT. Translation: CASSEGMGQPQHF.